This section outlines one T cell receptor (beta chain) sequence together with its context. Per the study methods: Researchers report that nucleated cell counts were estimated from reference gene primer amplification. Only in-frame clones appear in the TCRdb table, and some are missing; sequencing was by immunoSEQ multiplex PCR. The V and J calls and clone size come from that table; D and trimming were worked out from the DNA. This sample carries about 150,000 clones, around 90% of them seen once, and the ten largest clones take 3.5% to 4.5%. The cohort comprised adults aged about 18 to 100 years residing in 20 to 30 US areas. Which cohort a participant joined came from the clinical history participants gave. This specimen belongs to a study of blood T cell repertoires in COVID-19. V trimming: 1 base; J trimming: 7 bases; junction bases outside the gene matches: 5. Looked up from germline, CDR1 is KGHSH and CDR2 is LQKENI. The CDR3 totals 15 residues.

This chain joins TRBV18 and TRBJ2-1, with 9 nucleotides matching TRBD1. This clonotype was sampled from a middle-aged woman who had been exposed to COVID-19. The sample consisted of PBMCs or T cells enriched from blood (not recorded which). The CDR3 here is CASSPRQGGSNEQFF. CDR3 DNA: TGTGCCAGCTCACCACGACAGGGGGGGTCTAATGAGCAGTTCTTC.